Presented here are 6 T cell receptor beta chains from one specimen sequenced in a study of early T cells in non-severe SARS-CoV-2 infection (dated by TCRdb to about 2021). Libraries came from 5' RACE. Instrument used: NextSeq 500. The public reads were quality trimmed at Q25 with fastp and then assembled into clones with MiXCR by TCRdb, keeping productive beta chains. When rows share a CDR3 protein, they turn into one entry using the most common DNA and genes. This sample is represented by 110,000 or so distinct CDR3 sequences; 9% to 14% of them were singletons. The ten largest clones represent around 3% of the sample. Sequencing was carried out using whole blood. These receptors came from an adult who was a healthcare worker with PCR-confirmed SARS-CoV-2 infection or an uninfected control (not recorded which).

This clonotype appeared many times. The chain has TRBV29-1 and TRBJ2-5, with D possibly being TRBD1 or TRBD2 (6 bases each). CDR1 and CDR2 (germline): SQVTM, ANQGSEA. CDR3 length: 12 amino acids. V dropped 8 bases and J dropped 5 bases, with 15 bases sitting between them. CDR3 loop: CSSGAGSETQYF. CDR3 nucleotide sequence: TGCAGCTCGGGGGCAGGGAGCGAGACCCAGTACTTC.

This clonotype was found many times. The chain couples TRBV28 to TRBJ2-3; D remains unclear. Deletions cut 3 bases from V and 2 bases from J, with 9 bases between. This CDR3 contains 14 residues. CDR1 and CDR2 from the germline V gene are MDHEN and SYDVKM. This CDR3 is CASSFGQDTDTQYF. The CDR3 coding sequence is TGTGCCAGCAGTTTTGGCCAGGACACAGATACGCAGTATTTT.

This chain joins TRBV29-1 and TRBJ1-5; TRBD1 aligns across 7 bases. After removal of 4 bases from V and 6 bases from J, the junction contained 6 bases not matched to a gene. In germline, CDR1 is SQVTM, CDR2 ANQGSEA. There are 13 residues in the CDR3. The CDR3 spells CSVVQGRGQPQHF. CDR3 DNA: TGCAGCGTTGTACAGGGGAGGGGTCAGCCCCAGCATTTT. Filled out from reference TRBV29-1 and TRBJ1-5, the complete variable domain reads SAVISQKPSRDICQRGTSLTIQCQVDSQVTMMFWYRQQPGQSLTLIATANQGSEATYESGFVIDKFPISRPNLTFSTLTVSNMSPEDSSIYLCSVVQGRGQPQHFGDGTRLSIL.

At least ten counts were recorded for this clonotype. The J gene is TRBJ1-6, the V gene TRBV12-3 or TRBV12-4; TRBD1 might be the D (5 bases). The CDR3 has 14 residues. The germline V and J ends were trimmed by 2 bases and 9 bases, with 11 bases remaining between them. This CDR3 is CASSLFRAPSPLHF. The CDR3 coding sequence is TGTGCCAGCAGTTTATTCAGGGCCCCTTCACCCCTCCACTTT.

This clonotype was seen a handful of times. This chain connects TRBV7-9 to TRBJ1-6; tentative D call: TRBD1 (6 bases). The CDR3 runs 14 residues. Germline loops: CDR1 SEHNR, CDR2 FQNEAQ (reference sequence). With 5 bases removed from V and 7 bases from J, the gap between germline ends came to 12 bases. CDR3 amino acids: CASSHGQLNSPLHF. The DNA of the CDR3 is TGTGCCAGCAGCCACGGACAGCTCAATTCACCCCTCCACTTT.

The CDR3 is CASRRSGQDYEQFF. The CDR3 region has the DNA TGTGCCAGCAGGAGGTCGGGACAGGACTATGAGCAGTTCTTC. J is TRBJ2-1 and V is TRBV12-3 or TRBV12-4; 8 bases align to TRBD1. The CDR3 totals 14 residues. V trimming: 6 bases; J trimming: 8 bases; junction bases outside the gene matches: 9.